The rows below give T cell receptor beta chains drawn from one sample of a study of cytomegalovirus exposure and HLA in healthy donors. Repertoires were generated with immunoSEQ multiplex PCR, while TCRdb's copy carries only in-frame clones and drops some. The sample holds about 92,000 clones, around 74% seen once. Material for sequencing was PBMCs. These receptors originate from a man aged 50 to 60 in good health and CMV-seropositive. The CDR3 runs from the conserved cysteine through the conserved F or W. Fields, in order: J gene, V gene, clone size, D gene, CDR3 protein, CDR3 DNA. D genes are given only for firm matches. Where a row states a size, it is once, few, many or the class of an expanded clone; other rows omit it.

TRBJ1-1 | TRBV19 | - | - | CASSIRFGAEAFF | TGTGCCAGTAGTATCCGGTTCGGGGCTGAAGCTTTCTTT
TRBJ2-2 | TRBV27 | - | TRBD2 | CASRPNFSGGGGELFF | TGTGCCAGCCGACCAAACTTTAGCGGGGGAGGCGGGGAGCTGTTTTTT
TRBJ1-2 | TRBV2 | - | - | CASSDQGDSYGYTF | TGTGCCAGCAGTGATCAAGGGGATTCGTATGGCTACACCTTC
TRBJ1-6 | TRBV30 | few | - | CAWSHMTGPLHF | TGTGCCTGGAGTCACATGACAGGTCCCCTCCACTTT
TRBJ2-3 | TRBV30 | - | TRBD2 | CAWSVLAVDTQYF | TGTGCCTGGAGTGTCCTAGCGGTAGATACGCAGTATTTT
TRBJ2-2 | TRBV7-2 | - | - | CASSLVSGPGTGELFF | TGTGCCAGCAGCTTAGTTAGCGGCCCTGGTACCGGGGAGCTGTTTTTT
TRBJ1-2 | TRBV7-2 | once | - | CASRGGGEDGYTF | TGTGCCAGCAGGGGGGGAGGGGAAGATGGCTACACCTTC
TRBJ2-7 | TRBV6-4 | - | TRBD1 | CASTPDRGLYEQYF | TGTGCCAGCACCCCAGACAGGGGGTTGTACGAGCAGTACTTC
TRBJ1-1 | TRBV28 | - | - | CASSSQGWTEAFF | TGTGCCAGCAGTTCACAGGGCTGGACTGAAGCTTTCTTT
TRBJ2-7 | TRBV16 | - | TRBD1 | CASSQPDRGEDYEQYF | TGTGCCAGCAGCCAGCCGGACAGGGGAGAAGACTACGAGCAGTACTTC
TRBJ1-1 | TRBV18 | - | TRBD1 | CASRTGTNTEAFF | TGTGCCAGTAGGACAGGGACGAACACTGAAGCTTTCTTT
TRBJ2-7 | TRBV5-5 | - | - | CASSGSTGIYEQYF | TGTGCCAGCAGCGGAAGCACAGGGATCTACGAGCAGTACTTC
TRBJ1-3 | TRBV6-5 | - | TRBD1 | CASRPQGISGNTIYF | TGTGCCAGCAGACCACAGGGGATCTCTGGAAACACCATATATTTT
TRBJ2-1 | TRBV4-3 | - | TRBD2 | CASSQGLAGGPNNEQFF | TGCGCCAGCAGCCAAGGACTAGCGGGGGGGCCGAACAATGAGCAGTTCTTC
TRBJ2-7 | TRBV5-6 | - | - | CASSLAGSSEQYF | TGTGCCAGCAGCTTAGCGGGTAGCAGCGAGCAGTACTTC
TRBJ1-1 | TRBV5-1 | - | - | CASSLVRDKAFF | TGCGCCAGCAGCTTGGTGAGGGACAAGGCTTTCTTT
TRBJ1-1 | TRBV7-9 | - | TRBD1 | CASSHSPGQGGKNTEAFF | TGTGCCAGCAGCCACTCACCGGGACAGGGAGGAAAGAACACTGAAGCTTTCTTT
TRBJ2-7 | TRBV21-1 | once | - | CASRKADSGGAGSYEQYF | TGTGCCAGCAGAAAAGCGGATAGCGGGGGGGCCGGGTCCTACGAGCAGTACTTC
TRBJ1-1 | TRBV4-3 | few | - | CASSQYESLNTEAFF | TGCGCCAGCAGCCAATACGAGTCCCTCAACACTGAAGCTTTCTTT
TRBJ2-2 | TRBV7-3 | - | - | CASSLGGGPPGELFF | TGTGCCAGCAGCCTAGGGGGGGGGCCACCCGGGGAGCTGTTTTTT
TRBJ1-3 | TRBV2 | - | - | CASSQQGSGNTIYF | TGTGCCAGCAGTCAACAGGGTTCTGGAAACACCATATATTTT
TRBJ2-3 | TRBV5-1 | few | TRBD2 | CASSKPGLAGGSTDTQYF | TGCGCCAGCAGCAAACCGGGACTAGCGGGGGGCAGTACAGATACGCAGTATTTT
TRBJ1-2 | TRBV30 | few | TRBD1 | CAWGRDRGFGYTF | TGTGCCTGGGGGAGGGACAGGGGTTTTGGCTACACCTTC
TRBJ1-1 | TRBV28 | - | TRBD1 | CASSLGQGGFFF | TGTGCCAGCAGTTTGGGACAGGGGGGTTTTTTCTTT
TRBJ2-3 | TRBV28 | - | TRBD2 | CASSPAGGPTDTQYF | TGTGCCAGCAGTCCAGCGGGGGGTCCCACAGATACGCAGTATTTT
TRBJ1-5 | TRBV19 | once | TRBD1 | CASSMAGQGNQPQHF | TGTGCCAGTAGTATGGCGGGACAGGGAAATCAGCCCCAGCATTTT
TRBJ2-2 | TRBV27 | - | - | CASSLQGSGELFF | TGTGCCAGCAGTTTACAGGGGTCCGGGGAGCTGTTTTTT